A selection of T cell receptor beta chains follows, all from one sample in a study of blood T cells in healthy people across ages. TCRdb used MiXCR to reprocess the 5' RACE reads, holding one entry per CDR3 protein. The data show about 700,000 distinct CDR3 sequences, about 34% seen once. Sample: blood. All receptors come from a woman of 80 years or more in good health. Both conserved end residues are part of each CDR3. A D gene is named only where the DNA matches it firmly. Some rows mark clone size as missing; the rest say once, few, many or name a class of expanded clone.

DNA	CDR3	V	length	size	J	D
TGTGCCAGCAGTTACCGCGGTCGGGCCTACGAGCAGTACTTC	CASSYRGRAYEQYF	TRBV6-5	14	.	TRBJ2-7	.
TGTGCCAGCAGGTACTACGACCAAGAGACCCAGTACTTC	CASRYYDQETQYF	TRBV7-2	13	.	TRBJ2-5	.
TGTGCCAGCAGTGTTAGCGGGGGGTCCTACGAGCAGTACTTC	CASSVSGGSYEQYF	TRBV2	14	many	TRBJ2-7	TRBD2
TGTGCCAGCAGCCCCGATCCCTCGGCGGGGGGGCTATTGGAAGAGACCCAGTACTTC	CASSPDPSAGGLLEETQYF	TRBV7-2	19	many	TRBJ2-5	TRBD2
TGTGCCAGCAGTTACTTCGAAGGGGGCCTAGGGTCACCCCTCCACTTT	CASSYFEGGLGSPLHF	TRBV6-5	16	.	TRBJ1-6	TRBD1
TGCAGTGCTATAGGGAAAACCTATAATTCACCCCTCCACTTT	CSAIGKTYNSPLHF	TRBV20-1	14	.	TRBJ1-6	.
TGTGCCAGCAGTTTTAGCACCGGGACTAGCGGGGGGACGTCCTACGAGCAGTACTTC	CASSFSTGTSGGTSYEQYF	TRBV2	19	.	TRBJ2-7	TRBD2
TGCAGTGCTAGTGACAGGGGGCGAAATTCACCCCTCCACTTT	CSASDRGRNSPLHF	TRBV20-1	14	.	TRBJ1-6	TRBD1
TGTGCCAGCAGCCAAAATGGGATTATGGGGACAGGGATCTACGAGCAGTACTTC	CASSQNGIMGTGIYEQYF	TRBV4-2	18	few	TRBJ2-7	TRBD1
TGTGCCATCAGTGAGTCGAGGGGGTACAAGAGACCCCAGTACTTC	CAISESRGYKRPQYF	TRBV10-3	15	many	TRBJ2-5	.
TGTGCCAGCAGAACAGGGGGCGGCTATGGCTACACCTTC	CASRTGGGYGYTF	TRBV12-3/TRBV12-4	13	many	TRBJ1-2	TRBD1
TGTGCCAGCGGTGGTACTAGCGGGGGAACTAATGAGCAGTTCTTC	CASGGTSGGTNEQFF	TRBV6-6	15	.	TRBJ2-1	TRBD2
TGTGCCCCCAGTGATTACAGAGTTGGGAATGAGCAGTTCTTC	CAPSDYRVGNEQFF	TRBV24-1	14	.	TRBJ2-1	.
TGTGCCAGCAGTCCGAAGGGTGTCTGGGCGGGGGGGCGTATCAATGAGCAGTTCTTC	CASSPKGVWAGGRINEQFF	TRBV27	19	many	TRBJ2-1	TRBD2
TGCGCCAGCAGCTTAGCGGGGGGGCGTGAGCAGTTCTTC	CASSLAGGREQFF	TRBV5-1	13	many	TRBJ2-1	TRBD2
TGTGCCAGCAGCGTCACAGGATACGAGCAGTACTTC	CASSVTGYEQYF	TRBV7-2	12	once	TRBJ2-7	.
TGTGCCAGCAGCTTAGCGGACAGGTTAGGGCAGTACTTC	CASSLADRLGQYF	TRBV7-9	13	many	TRBJ2-7	TRBD1
TGCAGTGCTGGAGACAGGGGGAAAGAGACCCAGTACTTC	CSAGDRGKETQYF	TRBV20-1	13	many	TRBJ2-5	TRBD1
TGTGCCAGCGGCAGGGGTGATGAAAAACTGTTTTTT	CASGRGDEKLFF	TRBV6-5	12	.	TRBJ1-4	.
TGTGCCATCCTCGAGCGGGGGGGCGTCACAGATACGCAGTATTTT	CAILERGGVTDTQYF	TRBV10-3	15	many	TRBJ2-3	TRBD2
TGTGCCTCGCTGGGGGGCCCGTACCAAGAGACCCAGTACTTC	CASLGGPYQETQYF	TRBV6-1	14	many	TRBJ2-5	.
TGCAAAGAGGCGGAGGAGGGAAACTATGGCTACACCTTC	CKEAEEGNYGYTF	TRBV29-1	13	many	TRBJ1-2	.
TGTGCCAGCAGTCCCTCGGTTGTCCGGATTGGGGAGACCCAGTACTTC	CASSPSVVRIGETQYF	TRBV6-6	16	many	TRBJ2-5	.
TGTGCCAGCAGTTTAAGACAGGGGGCGAGGAATTCACCCCTCCACTTT	CASSLRQGARNSPLHF	TRBV27	16	many	TRBJ1-6	TRBD1
TGCAGTGCTAGCCGAGGGGGGCGGACAGGGAAACAGCCCCAGCATTTT	CSASRGGRTGKQPQHF	TRBV20-1	16	.	TRBJ1-5	TRBD1
TGTGCCAGCAGTTTATCAACTAGCACCGCCTACAATGAGCAGTTCTTC	CASSLSTSTAYNEQFF	TRBV7-9	16	.	TRBJ2-1	.
TGCAGTGCTATCCTGGGGCAGGGTCAGCCCCAGCATTTT	CSAILGQGQPQHF	TRBV20-1	13	few	TRBJ1-5	.
TGTGCCAGCAGGACGGGACTAGCGGGAGGACTTTCAAACTACGAGCAGTACTTC	CASRTGLAGGLSNYEQYF	TRBV7-2	18	.	TRBJ2-7	TRBD2
TGCGCCAGCAGCCAAAATATACTAGCGGGAAACTCCTACAATGAGCAGTTCTTC	CASSQNILAGNSYNEQFF	TRBV4-1	18	.	TRBJ2-1	TRBD2
TGTGCCAGCAGTAAGGGACAGGGGGCTTATGGCTACACCTTC	CASSKGQGAYGYTF	TRBV6-1	14	many	TRBJ1-2	TRBD1
TGTGCCAGCTCACCAACCGGGCCATGGGGCTACACCTTC	CASSPTGPWGYTF	TRBV18	13	once	TRBJ1-2	.
TGCAGTGCTAGAGTAAGACAGGGGGCAGGCAATCAGCCCCAGCATTTT	CSARVRQGAGNQPQHF	TRBV20-1	16	many	TRBJ1-5	TRBD1
TGCGCCAGCGCAGGGCTAGCGGGAGTCAATGAGCAGTTCTTC	CASAGLAGVNEQFF	TRBV5-1	14	.	TRBJ2-1	TRBD2
TGTGCCAGCAGTTACTCTGGCGCGGTGTACTTC	CASSYSGAVYF	TRBV6-6	11	many	TRBJ2-7	.
TGTGCCAGCAGCCTCGGACAGGGGGAAGAGAACACCGGGGAGCTGTTTTTT	CASSLGQGEENTGELFF	TRBV7-3	17	.	TRBJ2-2	TRBD1
TGTGCCAGCAGCCCCCACAGGGAGAAAGTCTCTGGGGCCAACGTCCTGACTTTC	CASSPHREKVSGANVLTF	TRBV4-2	18	.	TRBJ2-6	.
TGCAGTGCTTCGGAAAGGTATGATCAGCCCCAGCATTTT	CSASERYDQPQHF	TRBV20-1	13	many	TRBJ1-5	.
TGTGCCATCAGAGGGACGGTGAACACCGGGGAGCTGTTTTTT	CAIRGTVNTGELFF	TRBV10-3	14	.	TRBJ2-2	.
TGTGCCAGCAGCTTAGCGCGCCGCTACGAGCAGTACTTC	CASSLARRYEQYF	TRBV7-2	13	many	TRBJ2-7	.
TGCGCCAGCAGCTTGGAATCTGGGACAGGATTCACCGGGGAGCTGTTTTTT	CASSLESGTGFTGELFF	TRBV5-1	17	.	TRBJ2-2	TRBD1
TGCAGTGCCAATCCGCGGACAGGGTTCCACGAGCAGTACTTC	CSANPRTGFHEQYF	TRBV20-1	14	many	TRBJ2-7	TRBD1
TGTGCCAGCAGCGCCCGGACAGGGAAAACCTACGAGCAGTACTTC	CASSARTGKTYEQYF	TRBV5-4	15	many	TRBJ2-7	TRBD1
TGTGCCAGCGGCGGACTACCGCGCCAAGAGACCCAGTACTTC	CASGGLPRQETQYF	TRBV7-2	14	.	TRBJ2-5	.
TGTGCCAGCACCTTCAGGGCGGACACTGAAGCTTTCTTT	CASTFRADTEAFF	TRBV6-6	13	.	TRBJ1-1	.
TGTGCCAGCAGCGCACCGACAGGGGTGGTCTCACCCCTCCACTTT	CASSAPTGVVSPLHF	TRBV5-4	15	.	TRBJ1-6	TRBD1
TGTGCCAGCAGCCCAATGCCCGGGGCAGGCGACTACGAGCAGTACTTC	CASSPMPGAGDYEQYF	TRBV5-5	16	many	TRBJ2-7	.
TGCAGCGTCGGGACAGGGAAAAGAGCCTACGAGCAGTACTTC	CSVGTGKRAYEQYF	TRBV29-1	14	.	TRBJ2-7	TRBD1
TGTGCCAGCACCAGACTGGGGTCCCTCAATGAGCAGTTCTTC	CASTRLGSLNEQFF	TRBV6-5	14	many	TRBJ2-1	.
TGTGCCAGCAGCCCCCGCGGCGGACTAGCAGCAACAGATACGCAGTATTTT	CASSPRGGLAATDTQYF	TRBV7-3	17	many	TRBJ2-3	TRBD2
TGTGCCAGCAGCTTGGGAGGACAGCTCTATGGCTACACCTTC	CASSLGGQLYGYTF	TRBV5-4	14	many	TRBJ1-2	.
TGTAGTGCTAGGGTCTCGGGGCCAGCGACGGAGACCCAGTACTTC	CSARVSGPATETQYF	TRBV20-1	15	.	TRBJ2-5	.